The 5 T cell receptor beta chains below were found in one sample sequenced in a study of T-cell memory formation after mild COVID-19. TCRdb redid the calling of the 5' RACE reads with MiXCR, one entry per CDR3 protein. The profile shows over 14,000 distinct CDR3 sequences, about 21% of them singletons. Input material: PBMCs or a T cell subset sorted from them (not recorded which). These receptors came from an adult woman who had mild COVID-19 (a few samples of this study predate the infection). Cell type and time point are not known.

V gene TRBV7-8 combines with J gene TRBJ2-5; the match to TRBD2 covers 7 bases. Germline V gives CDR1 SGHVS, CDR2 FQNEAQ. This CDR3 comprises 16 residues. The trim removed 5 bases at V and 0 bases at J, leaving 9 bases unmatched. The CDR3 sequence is CASSPREAGHQETQYF. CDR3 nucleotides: TGTGCCAGCAGCCCACGCGAAGCGGGACACCAAGAGACCCAGTACTTC.

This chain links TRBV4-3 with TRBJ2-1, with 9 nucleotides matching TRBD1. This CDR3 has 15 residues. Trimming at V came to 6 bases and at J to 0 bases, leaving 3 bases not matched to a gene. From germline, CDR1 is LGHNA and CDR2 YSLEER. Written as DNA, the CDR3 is TGCGCCAGCAGTTCGGGACAGGGCTCCTACAATGAGCAGTTCTTC. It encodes CASSSGQGSYNEQFF.

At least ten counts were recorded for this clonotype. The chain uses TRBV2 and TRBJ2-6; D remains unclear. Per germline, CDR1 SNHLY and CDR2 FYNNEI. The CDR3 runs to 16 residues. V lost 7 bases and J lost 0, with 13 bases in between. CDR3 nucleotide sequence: TGTGCCAGCACCGCGCTACGGAGCTCTGGGGCCAACGTCCTGACTTTC. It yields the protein CASTALRSSGANVLTF.

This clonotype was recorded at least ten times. As DNA, the CDR3 is TGTGCCAGCAGCTCAACAACGGGGGGCTCTGGAAACACCATATATTTT. Protein product: CASSSTTGGSGNTIYF. V is TRBV9 and J is TRBJ1-3, with D possibly TRBD1 on 5 matching bases. The germline CDR1 and CDR2 sequences are SGDLS and YYNGEE. The CDR3 consists of 16 residues. Trimming cost V 4 bases and J 0 bases, with 14 bases left between them.

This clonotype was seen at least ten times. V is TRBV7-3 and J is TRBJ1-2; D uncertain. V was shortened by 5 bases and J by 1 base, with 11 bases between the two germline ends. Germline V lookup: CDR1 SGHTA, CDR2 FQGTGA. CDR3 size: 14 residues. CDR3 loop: CASSPFPGNYGYTF. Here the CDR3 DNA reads TGTGCCAGCAGCCCGTTCCCTGGTAACTATGGCTACACCTTC.